This TCR beta chain was recovered during a study of shared clonotypes between healthy human individuals. About this clone itself: Antigen specificity is unknown.

Between the trimmed V and J ends, which lost 0 bases and 4 bases, there was a span of 7 bases. The CDR3 is made up of 14 amino acids. CDR1 and CDR2 (germline): SGDLS, YYNGEE. Only in-frame clones appear in the TCRdb table, and some are missing; sequencing was by immunoSEQ multiplex PCR. The table lists 1.6 million or so clones, roughly 96% of them singletons. Study-wide findings and caveats: Generally, naive subsets (rather than memory subsets) showed larger estimated richness. Only blood was sampled; tissue repertoires likely differ. Measured sharing among donors was expected to vary with sequencing depth.

The chain recombines TRBV9 with TRBJ1-4; D not certain. The sequence came from a man aged 25-45 years in good health. The sample was naive CD4+ T cells sorted from blood. Subset indicated: CD45RA+ positively selected. In nucleotides, the CDR3 is TGTGCCAGCAGCGTAGCAGGCGGTAATGAAAAACTGTTTTTT. Protein sequence: CASSVAGGNEKLFF.